The 6 T cell receptor beta chains presented below share a single source sample, sequenced in a study of cytomegalovirus exposure and HLA in healthy donors. Primers: 60 Vbeta forward and 13 Jbeta reverse. TCRdb keeps only in-frame clones here, not all; method: immunoSEQ multiplex PCR. The sample has 150,000 to 160,000 clones; roughly 80% are singletons. Sequenced: PBMCs. The receptors derive from a man younger than 45 in good health and CMV-seropositive.

This clone was seen a few times. V gene TRBV5-1 combines with J gene TRBJ2-3, with 12 nucleotides matching TRBD1. Germline V gene sequence: CDR1 SGHRS, CDR2 YFSETQ. V lost 4 bases, J lost 4 bases, and 4 bases stayed unmatched. The CDR3 extends over 15 amino acids. The CDR3 sequence is CASSTGTGGADTQYF. CDR3 coding DNA: TGCGCCAGCAGCACCGGGACAGGGGGCGCAGATACGCAGTATTTT.

V gene TRBV10-3 combines with J gene TRBJ2-7; 9 bases align to TRBD2. The CDR3 loop spans 16 amino acids. The J segment lost 4 bases and the V segment lost 2 bases, leaving 9 bases of the junction unmatched. In germline, CDR1 is ENHRY, CDR2 SYGVKD. The CDR3 reads CAISELGGRAAYEQYF. The DNA for the CDR3 is TGTGCCATCAGTGAGCTCGGCGGGAGGGCTGCGTACGAGCAGTACTTC.

The chain uses TRBV6-6 and TRBJ1-5, with 7 bases fitting TRBD1. Germline lookup yields CDR1 MNHNY and CDR2 SVGAGI (reference sequence). V shed 7 bases and J 1 base; nucleotides not matched to a gene: 7. The CDR3 length is 15 residues. The DNA of the CDR3 is TGTGCCAGCACCTCCACAGGGGACAGCAATCAGCCCCAGCATTTT. Protein: CASTSTGDSNQPQHF.

This clone was found a few times. CDR3 protein: CASSELPDTF. DNA of the CDR3: TGTGCCAGCAGTGAATTGCCAGATACCTTC. The chain has TRBV25-1 and TRBJ1-2, with unresolved D. This CDR3 contains 10 residues. The germline V gene encodes CDR1 MGHDK and CDR2 SYGVNS. V shed 1 base and J shed 14 bases, with 8 bases lying between them.

The J gene is TRBJ2-3, the V gene TRBV6-5, with TRBD2 as a possible D gene (5 bases). This CDR3 contains 14 residues. Trimming took off 0 bases at V and 4 bases at J, with 8 bases between the two ends. Germline V gene sequence: CDR1 MNHEY, CDR2 SVGAGI. Written as DNA, the CDR3 is TGTGCCAGCAGTTACTCGAGGGAGTCAGATACGCAGTATTTT. Protein product: CASSYSRESDTQYF.

The chain combines TRBV15 with TRBJ1-4; TRBD1 is a possible D gene (6 bases). Germline V lookup: CDR1 LNHNV, CDR2 YYDKDF (reference sequence). V dropped 5 bases and J dropped 7 bases, with 17 bases sitting between them. CDR3 length: 15 residues. The CDR3 loop reads CATSSPRGEGEKLFF. The CDR3 DNA reads TGTGCCACCAGCTCCCCCAGGGGAGAGGGTGAAAAACTGTTTTTT.